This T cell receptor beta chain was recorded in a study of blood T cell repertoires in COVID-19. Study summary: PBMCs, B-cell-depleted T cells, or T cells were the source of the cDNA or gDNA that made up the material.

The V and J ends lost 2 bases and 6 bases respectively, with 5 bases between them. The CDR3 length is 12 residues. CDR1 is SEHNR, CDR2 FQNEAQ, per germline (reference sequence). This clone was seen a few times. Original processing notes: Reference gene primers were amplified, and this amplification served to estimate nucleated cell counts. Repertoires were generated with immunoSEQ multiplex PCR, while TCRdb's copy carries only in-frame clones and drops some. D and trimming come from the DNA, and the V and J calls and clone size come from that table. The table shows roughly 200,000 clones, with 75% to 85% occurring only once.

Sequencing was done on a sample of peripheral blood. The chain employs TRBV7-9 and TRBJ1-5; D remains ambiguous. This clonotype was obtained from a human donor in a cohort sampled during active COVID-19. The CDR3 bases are TGTGCCAGCAGCTTAATGAGTCAGCCCCAGCATTTT. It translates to CASSLMSQPQHF. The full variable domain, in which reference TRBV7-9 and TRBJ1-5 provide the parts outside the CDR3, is DTGVSQNPRHKITKRGQNVTFRCDPISEHNRLYWYRQTLGQGPEFLTYFQNEAQLEKSRLLSDRFSAERPKGSFSTLEIQRTEQGDSAMYLCASSLMSQPQHFGDGTRLSIL.